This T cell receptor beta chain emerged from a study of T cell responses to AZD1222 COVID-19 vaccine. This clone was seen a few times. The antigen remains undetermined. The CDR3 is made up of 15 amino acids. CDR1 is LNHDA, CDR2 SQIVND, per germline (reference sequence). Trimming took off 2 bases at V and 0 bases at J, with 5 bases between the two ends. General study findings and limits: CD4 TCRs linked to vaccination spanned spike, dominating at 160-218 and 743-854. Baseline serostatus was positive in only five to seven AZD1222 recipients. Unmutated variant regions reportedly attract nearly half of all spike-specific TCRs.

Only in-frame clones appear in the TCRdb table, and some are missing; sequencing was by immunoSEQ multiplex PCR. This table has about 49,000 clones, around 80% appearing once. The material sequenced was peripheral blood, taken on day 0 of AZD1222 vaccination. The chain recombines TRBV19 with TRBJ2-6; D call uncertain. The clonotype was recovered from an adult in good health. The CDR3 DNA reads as TGTGCCAGTAGTATAATCCGCTCTGGGGCCAACGTCCTGACTTTC. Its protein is CASSIIRSGANVLTF.